This T cell receptor beta chain was found in a study of blood T cell repertoires in COVID-19. The data were produced by immunoSEQ multiplex PCR, yet TCRdb's version contains in-frame clones alone and is incomplete. The table includes around 140,000 clones, approximately 92% detected once. V was shortened by 2 bases and J by 6 bases, with 20 bases between the two germline ends. The CDR3 totals 16 residues. From germline, CDR1 is KGHSH and CDR2 LQKENI. The specimen was peripheral blood. The source is a young man with COVID-19, enrolled during active disease. The chain employs TRBV18 and TRBJ2-7, with TRBD1 as a possible D gene (7 bases). The CDR3 spells CASSPRTGGETGEQYF. The CDR3 nucleotides are TGTGCCAGCTCACCAAGGACAGGCGGGGAGACGGGCGAGCAGTACTTC.